One sample yielded the 16 T cell receptor beta chains listed below, sequenced in a study of blood T cells in healthy people across ages. Primed by a sample-barcoded 5' primer and a J-beta primer mix, a second PCR proceeded for about 7 to 11 cycles. TCRdb re-analysed the 5' RACE reads in MiXCR, keeping a single row per CDR3 protein. The profile covers around 1.1 million distinct CDR3 sequences, with less than 45% appearing a single time and around 13% taken by the ten largest. The sample consisted of blood. These receptors originate from a man in his late teens or twenties in good health.

There are a few counts of this clonotype. This rearrangement joins TRBV10-3 to TRBJ2-2; D gene unclear. V was pared by 2 bases and J by 6 bases, with 10 bases between. Germline V gives CDR1 ENHRY, CDR2 SYGVKD. The CDR3 has 14 residues. This CDR3 reads CAISEPYTPGELFF. The CDR3 region has the DNA TGTGCCATCAGTGAGCCCTATACCCCCGGGGAGCTGTTTTTT.

Points on this clonotype: This may come from a read error, since a much larger clone is one base off. The rearrangement joins TRBV5-1 to TRBJ2-1, with D uncertain. The CDR3 sequence is 14 residues long. The germline V gene has CDR1 SGHRS and CDR2 YFSETQ. Trimming pared 2 bases from V and 5 bases from J, leaving 11 bases between. The chain's CDR3 is CASSFGDRDNEQFF. CDR3 sequence (DNA): TGCGCCAGCAGCTTCGGAGACCGGGACAATGAGCAGTTCTTC.

This chain uses TRBV20-1 with TRBJ1-1, with 8 bases aligning to TRBD1. Germline-derived CDR1 and CDR2 are DFQATT and SNEGSKA (reference sequence). This CDR3 is built from 13 residues. Trimming cost V 6 bases and J 1 base; bases outside gene matches: 4. CDR3 residues: CSAADRENTEAFF. CDR3 sequence (DNA): TGCAGTGCCGCGGACAGGGAGAACACTGAAGCTTTCTTT.

The V gene is TRBV9, the J gene TRBJ2-5; 8 nucleotides align to TRBD2. CDR3 length: 16 amino acids. The junction had 10 bases not matched to a gene; V was cut back by 4 bases and J by 2 bases. The V gene's germline CDR1 is SGDLS and CDR2 YYNGEE. The CDR3 sequence is CASSTNSGAFQETQYF. The CDR3 region has the DNA TGTGCCAGCAGCACAAATAGCGGGGCTTTTCAAGAGACCCAGTACTTC. Full variable domain (remainder filled in from reference TRBV9 and TRBJ2-5): DSGVTQTPKHLITATGQRVTLRCSPRSGDLSVYWYQQSLDQGLQFLIQYYNGEERAKGNILERFSAQQFPDLHSELNLSSLELGDSALYFCASSTNSGAFQETQYFGPGTRLLVL.

The gene calls are TRBV20-1 and TRBJ2-1; D tentatively fits TRBD1 or TRBD2 (7 bases each). The ends were cut back, 2 bases at V and 6 bases at J, with 14 bases in the middle. Germline assignment: CDR1 DFQATT and CDR2 SNEGSKA (reference sequence). The CDR3 runs 14 residues. Here the CDR3 reads CSARSGRGGNEQFF. Written as DNA, the CDR3 is TGCAGTGCTAGATCGGGCAGGGGGGGCAATGAGCAGTTCTTC.

This clonotype was seen only a few times. The chain is built from TRBV19 and TRBJ2-5; perhaps TRBD2 as D (6 bases). The CDR3 is made up of 14 amino acids. The germline V and J ends were trimmed by 3 bases and 1 base, with 9 bases remaining between them. From germline, CDR1 is LNHDA and CDR2 SQIVND (reference sequence). CDR3 DNA: TGTGCCAGTAGTATCCCGGGGGTCCAAGAGACCCAGTACTTC. This gives the protein CASSIPGVQETQYF.

This CDR3 reads CATSRERGMVDTQYF. CDR3 sequence (DNA): TGTGCCACCTCCAGGGAGCGGGGGATGGTAGATACGCAGTATTTT. V gene TRBV15 combines with J gene TRBJ2-3; 8 bases map to TRBD2. Trimming cost V 8 bases and J 5 bases; bases outside gene matches: 12. CDR3 length equals 15 residues. Germline loops: CDR1 LNHNV, CDR2 YYDKDF (reference sequence).

This clonotype came up many times. The gene calls are TRBV12-3 or TRBV12-4 and TRBJ2-3; D not certain. The V end was cut by 8 bases, the J end by 4 bases, with 7 bases between. The CDR3 sequence is 11 residues long. The CDR3 loop is CASGVADTQYF. The CDR3 DNA reads as TGTGCCAGCGGGGTGGCAGATACGCAGTATTTT.

For this clonotype: Just one base apart from a much larger clone, this may be a read error. This rearrangement joins TRBV6-6 to TRBJ1-1; no firm D call. The CDR3 sequence is 13 residues long. V was shortened by 2 bases and J by 1 base, with 5 bases between the two germline ends. Germline V lookup: CDR1 MNHNY, CDR2 SVGAGI (reference sequence). The CDR3 sequence: CASSYPRNTEAFF. The CDR3 nucleotides read TGTGCCAGCAGTTACCCCAGGAACACTGAAGCTTTCTTT.

The chain carries TRBV13 and TRBJ2-7; no clear D. The germline V gene encodes CDR1 PRHDT and CDR2 FYEKMQ (reference sequence). The V end lost 4 bases, the J end lost 4 bases, and 14 bases lay between the germline ends. This CDR3 has 14 amino acids. Here the CDR3 reads CASSSTDRKYEQYF. In nucleotides, the CDR3 is TGTGCCAGCAGCTCCACAGACCGAAAATACGAGCAGTACTTC.

The chain couples TRBV18 to TRBJ2-5; D possibly corresponds to TRBD1 (7 bases). The V end lost 3 bases, the J end lost 4 bases, and 21 bases lay between the germline ends. The CDR3 has 17 residues. Germline V gene lookup returns CDR1 KGHSH and CDR2 LQKENI. The CDR3 loop reads CASSPTGRGGGGETQYF. The DNA of the CDR3 is TGTGCCAGCTCACCCACAGGAAGAGGAGGGGGCGGAGAGACCCAGTACTTC.

Remarks on this clonotype: Since a much larger clone is just one base distant, this may be a read error. The chain joins TRBV7-2 to TRBJ2-1; D is unclear. CDR3 size: 12 residues. CDR1 and CDR2 (germline): SGHTA, FQGNSA. The CDR3 spells CASILRRSEQFF. The DNA for the CDR3 is TGTGCCAGCATCTTAAGACGGTCTGAGCAGTTCTTC.

This clonotype has just a few counts. The chain carries TRBV20-1 and TRBJ2-3; 10 bases are shared with TRBD2. Germline lookup yields CDR1 DFQATT and CDR2 SNEGSKA (reference sequence). The ends lost 1 base at V and 2 bases at J; junction bases unmatched: 6. The CDR3 consists of 16 residues. The CDR3, as DNA: TGCAGTGCTAGAGTCATTAGCGGGGGGCACACAGATACGCAGTATTTT. This sequence encodes CSARVISGGHTDTQYF.

This clonotype was picked up a small number of times. The chain has TRBV27 and TRBJ1-1, with 9 bases that match TRBD1. Germline V lookup: CDR1 MNHEY, CDR2 SMNVEV (reference sequence). V gave up 5 bases and J gave up 1 base; unmatched junction bases: 2. The CDR3 has 14 residues. DNA for the CDR3: TGTGCCAGCAGTACAGGGGGCCAGAACACTGAAGCTTTCTTT. It encodes CASSTGGQNTEAFF.

The chain employs TRBV6-5 and TRBJ1-1; TRBD1 might be the D (5 bases). The CDR3 extends over 14 amino acids. Germline lookup yields CDR1 MNHEY and CDR2 SVGAGI. The V end lost 5 bases, the J end lost 3 bases, and 13 bases lay between the germline ends. CDR3 sequence: CASSGGGEDTEAFF. The CDR3 coding sequence is TGTGCCAGCAGTGGTGGGGGGGAGGACACTGAAGCTTTCTTT.

This clonotype was seen a handful of times. CDR3 region: CASSQEGRAVNYGYTF. The CDR3, as DNA: TGCGCCAGCAGCCAAGAAGGGAGGGCGGTAAACTATGGCTACACCTTC. The gene calls are TRBV4-3 and TRBJ1-2; D unclear. This CDR3 region has 16 residues. Trimming removed 0 bases from V and 2 bases from J, with 13 bases in between. The germline gives CDR1 LGHNA, CDR2 YSLEER.